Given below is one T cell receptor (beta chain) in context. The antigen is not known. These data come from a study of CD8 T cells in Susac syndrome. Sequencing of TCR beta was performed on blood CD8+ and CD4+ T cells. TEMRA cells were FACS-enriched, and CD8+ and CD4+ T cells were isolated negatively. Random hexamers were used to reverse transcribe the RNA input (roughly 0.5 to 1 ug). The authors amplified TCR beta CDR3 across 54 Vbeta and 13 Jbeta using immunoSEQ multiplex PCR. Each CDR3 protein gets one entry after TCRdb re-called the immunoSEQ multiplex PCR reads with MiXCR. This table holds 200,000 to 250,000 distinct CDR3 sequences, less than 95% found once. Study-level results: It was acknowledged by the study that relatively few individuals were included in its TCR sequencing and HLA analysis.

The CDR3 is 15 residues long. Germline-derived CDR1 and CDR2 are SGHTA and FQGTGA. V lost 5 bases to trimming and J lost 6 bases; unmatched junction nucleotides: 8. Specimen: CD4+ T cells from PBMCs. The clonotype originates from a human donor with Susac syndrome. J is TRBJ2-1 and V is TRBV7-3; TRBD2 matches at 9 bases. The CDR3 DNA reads TGTGCCAGCAGCCGCGACCCTAGCGGGACCAATGAGCAGTTCTTC. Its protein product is CASSRDPSGTNEQFF. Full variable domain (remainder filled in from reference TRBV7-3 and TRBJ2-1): GAGVSQTPSNKVTEKGKYVELRCDPISGHTALYWYRQSLGQGPEFLIYFQGTGAADDSGLPNDRFFAVRPEGSVSTLKIQRTERGDSAVYLCASSRDPSGTNEQFFGPGTRLTVL.